This is a list of T cell receptor beta chains from one sample in a study of OX40 agonist ivuxolimab in advanced cancers. Sequenced by immunoSEQ multiplex PCR; TCRdb stores in-frame clones only, minus some. The data hold approximately 50,000 clones, with 90% to 95% observed a single time. Sequencing was performed on CD4+ or CD8+ T cells sorted from blood, taken in a trial of the OX40 agonist ivuxolimab. These receptor sequences come from an adult with an advanced solid tumor such as melanoma, head and neck, liver or kidney cancer. Each CDR3 is given with its conserved first and last residue. The D gene is left open where the match is weak. Part of the rows lack a size; the others show once, few, many or a class for expanded clones.

j_call d_call v_call clone_size cdr3_nt cdr3_aa
TRBJ1-5 - TRBV5-6 - TGTGCCAGCAGCACCGGACAGAGCAATCAGCCCCAGCATTTT CASSTGQSNQPQHF
TRBJ2-7 - TRBV28 - TGTGCCAGCAGCTCCGTGACTTACTACGAGCAGTACTTC CASSSVTYYEQYF
TRBJ2-1 - TRBV5-6 few TGTGCCAGCAGCCGGGGGTTCTCCTACAATGAGCAGTTCTTC CASSRGFSYNEQFF
TRBJ2-3 TRBD1 TRBV7-6 few TGTGCCAGCAGCTTAGCGATCGACCCGGGACAGGGAGTAAATACGCAGTATTTT CASSLAIDPGQGVNTQYF
TRBJ1-2 TRBD1 TRBV11-3 - TGTGCCAGCAGCCGTCCCGGGACAGGGAACCATGGCTACACCTTC CASSRPGTGNHGYTF
TRBJ1-1 - TRBV15 once TGTGCCACCAGCAAAGGGGGCACTGAAGCTTTCTTT CATSKGGTEAFF
TRBJ1-5 - TRBV7-3 few TGTGCCAGCAGCTTTTCCGGACGCCGGGATAGCAATCAGCCCCAGCATTTT CASSFSGRRDSNQPQHF
TRBJ2-5 TRBD2 TRBV28 once TGTGCCAGCAGTTTCCCTGGGGTCCCCTCTAGCGGGAGGGGCCAAGAGACCCAGTACTTC CASSFPGVPSSGRGQETQYF
TRBJ2-4 TRBD1 TRBV7-9 - TGTGCCAGCAGCTTAGGGCAGGGGGAAAACATTCAGTACTTC CASSLGQGENIQYF
TRBJ1-5 - TRBV27 - TGTGCCAGCAGCCCCGGGGGGGGATTCCCTCAGCCCCAGCATTTT CASSPGGGFPQPQHF
TRBJ2-7 - TRBV4-3 - TGCGCCAGCAGCCAAGATCGCAACGAGCAGTACTTC CASSQDRNEQYF
TRBJ2-7 - TRBV2 - TGTGCCAGCCGGGACTTAAGCTCCTACGAGCAGTACTTC CASRDLSSYEQYF
TRBJ1-1 TRBD1 TRBV27 - TGTGCCAGCAGCCTTTTAGGGGGACAGGGAGGCACTGAAGCTTTCTTT CASSLLGGQGGTEAFF
TRBJ2-1 TRBD1 TRBV19 - TGTGCCAGTAGAACAGGGGGCGCCTACAATGAGCAGTTCTTC CASRTGGAYNEQFF
TRBJ2-1 - TRBV7-9 - TGTGCCAGCAGTTCCGGGACACTCAATGAGCAGTTCTTC CASSSGTLNEQFF
TRBJ2-3 TRBD2 TRBV6-9 - TGTGCCAGCCCGAGACCGATCCGGACTAGCGGGAGGACAGATACGCAGTATTTT CASPRPIRTSGRTDTQYF
TRBJ2-7 - TRBV7-9 - TGTGCCAGCAGCTTAGCTGGCCAGGGGAACCACGAGCAGTACTTC CASSLAGQGNHEQYF
TRBJ2-3 - TRBV9 - TGTGCCAGCAGTAGCACAGATACGCAGTATTTT CASSSTDTQYF
TRBJ2-7 TRBD1 TRBV7-2 - TGTGCCAGCAGCTTAGACCCTGGACAGGGTTACGAGCAGTACTTC CASSLDPGQGYEQYF
TRBJ2-7 - TRBV7-9 - TGTGCCAGCAGCGCAGTAGGGAGTTGGTCCTACGAGCAGTACTTC CASSAVGSWSYEQYF
TRBJ2-1 TRBD2 TRBV5-1 - TGCGCCACGTATAGCGGGATTTCCCACAATGAGCAGTTCTTC CATYSGISHNEQFF
TRBJ2-5 - TRBV7-6 - TGTGCCAGCAGCTTAACGGAGACCCAGTACTTC CASSLTETQYF
TRBJ2-7 - TRBV30 - TGTGCCTGGAGTGTTGGGACGCTTTACGAGCAGTACTTC CAWSVGTLYEQYF
TRBJ1-2 - TRBV9 once TGTGCCAGCAGCGGGCACAGGGCCGGCTACACCTTC CASSGHRAGYTF
TRBJ2-1 - TRBV10-1 - TGCGCCAAGATTCGGGAGGAGCAGTTCTTC CAKIREEQFF
TRBJ1-5 - TRBV7-9 - TGTGCCAGCAGCCCCCATTATAGCAATCAGCCCCAGCATTTT CASSPHYSNQPQHF
TRBJ2-5 - TRBV13 - TGTGCCAGCAGCCCAAGGGGGGGTCAAGAGACCCAGTACTTC CASSPRGGQETQYF
TRBJ2-7 - TRBV2 few TGTGCCAGCAGTGGTCTGGGGGCGCGGAACGAGCAGTACTTC CASSGLGARNEQYF
TRBJ1-1 - TRBV30 few TGTGCCTGGAGTACAGGGTTAGGGGACACTGAAGCTTTCTTT CAWSTGLGDTEAFF
TRBJ2-1 - TRBV9 - TGTGCCAGCAGCCCCCCGGGGGAGCGGGTCTACTACAATGAGCAGTTCTTC CASSPPGERVYYNEQFF
TRBJ2-7 - TRBV6-1 - TGTGCCAGCAGTGAATCTGGAGGGGGATGGGAGCAGTACTTC CASSESGGGWEQYF
TRBJ2-1 TRBD2 TRBV4-3 - TGCGCCAGCAGCCAAGAAGTAACTAGCGGCCATGAGCAGTTCTTC CASSQEVTSGHEQFF
TRBJ2-2 - TRBV14 - TGTGCCAGCAGCCAAGATCGGGTAACCGGGGAGCTGTTTTTT CASSQDRVTGELFF
TRBJ2-7 - TRBV7-2 - TGTGCCAGCAGCCCCTATCCCTTCGAGCAGTACTTC CASSPYPFEQYF